A single sample gave rise to the 29 T cell receptor beta chains below, sequenced in a study of T cell responses to AZD1222 COVID-19 vaccine. This table comes from immunoSEQ multiplex PCR, and its TCRdb copy is limited to in-frame clones, with some not included. The data hold roughly 160,000 clones, with around 90% observed a single time. Material: peripheral blood, obtained on day 0 of AZD1222 vaccination. The receptors come from an adult in good health.

The V call is TRBV13, the J call TRBJ2-1; D is possibly TRBD2 (6 bases). Per germline, CDR1 PRHDT and CDR2 FYEKMQ (reference sequence). The CDR3 extends over 14 amino acids. The V gene lost 1 base and the J gene lost 5 bases, with 9 bases spanning the gap. This CDR3 reads CASSLAGEDNEQFF. For the CDR3, the DNA is TGTGCCAGCAGCTTAGCGGGAGAAGACAATGAGCAGTTCTTC.

In DNA, the CDR3 is TGTGCCAGCGTCTTGGACAGGAGATACACTGAAGCTTTCTTT. The encoded protein is CASVLDRRYTEAFF. V usage is TRBV2 and J usage is TRBJ1-1, with TRBD1 identical over 7 bases. Germline lookup yields CDR1 SNHLY and CDR2 FYNNEI. The CDR3 is 14 amino acids. Trimming cost V 8 bases and J 3 bases; bases outside gene matches: 9. Complete variable domain (other parts from reference TRBV2 and TRBJ1-1): EPEVTQTPSHQVTQMGQEVILRCVPISNHLYFYWYRQILGQKVEFLVSFYNNEISEKSEIFDDQFSVERPDGSNFTLKIRSTKLEDSAMYFCASVLDRRYTEAFFGQGTRLTVV.

The chain recombines TRBV2 with TRBJ1-1; D remains unclear. The CDR3 contains 13 residues. Between the trimmed V and J ends, which lost 8 bases and 1 base, there was a span of 11 bases. Germline-derived CDR1 and CDR2 are SNHLY and FYNNEI. The CDR3: CASGRGGNTEAFF. The DNA of the CDR3 is TGTGCCAGCGGTAGAGGCGGGAACACTGAAGCTTTCTTT.

The rearrangement links TRBV24-1 to TRBJ2-1; TRBD2 matches 7 bases. Germline CDR1 is KGHDR and CDR2 is SFDVKD. The trim removed 2 bases at V and 8 bases at J, leaving 8 bases unmatched. The CDR3 has 15 residues. The CDR3 loop is CATSDSGGSLHEQFF. In DNA, the CDR3 is TGTGCCACCAGTGATTCCGGCGGGAGTCTCCATGAGCAGTTCTTC.

The V call is TRBV6-6, the J call TRBJ1-2; 8 nucleotides align to TRBD1. The CDR3 extends over 15 amino acids. V shed 8 bases, J shed 2 bases, and the junction held 10 bases outside the gene matches. Per germline, CDR1 MNHNY and CDR2 SVGAGI (reference sequence). In nucleotides, the CDR3 is TGTGCCAGCTCCCCCGGACAGGGCGTAAACTATGGCTACACCTTC. As protein: CASSPGQGVNYGYTF.

The CDR3 region has the DNA TGTGCCAGCAGCTTACTCCTAGCGGGGAGCACAGATACGCAGTATTTT. This gives the protein CASSLLLAGSTDTQYF. V and J are TRBV7-2 and TRBJ2-3; 9 bases are shared with TRBD2. V lost 2 bases and J lost 0; bases outside the gene matches: 3. Germline-derived CDR1 and CDR2 are SGHTA and FQGNSA. The CDR3 consists of 16 residues.

This chain's CDR3 is CASSPGNQLELRNEQFF. The CDR3 nucleotides are TGTGCCAGCAGCCCGGGGAACCAGTTAGAACTACGGAATGAGCAGTTCTTC. This chain uses TRBV7-9 with TRBJ2-1; D may be TRBD2 (5 bases). Germline V gene data show CDR1 as SEHNR and CDR2 as FQNEAQ (reference sequence). This CDR3 contains 17 residues. Trimming cost V 5 bases and J 7 bases, with 24 bases left between them.

J is TRBJ2-1 and V is TRBV7-9, with a tentative D call TRBD2 (5 bases). With 4 bases removed from V and 5 bases from J, the gap between germline ends came to 12 bases. Germline V gene lookup returns CDR1 SEHNR and CDR2 FQNEAQ (reference sequence). The CDR3 consists of 14 residues. CDR3 bases: TGTGCCAGCAGCTGGGGAGATCCCAACAATGAGCAGTTCTTC. Amino acid sequence: CASSWGDPNNEQFF.

V gene TRBV6-5 combines with J gene TRBJ2-7; D is uncertain. Trimming cost V 2 bases and J 1 base, with 12 bases left between them. Germline CDR1 and CDR2: MNHEY and SVGAGI. The CDR3 is 15 amino acids. CDR3 residues: CASSYRFYFSYEQYF. CDR3 sequence (DNA): TGTGCCAGCAGTTACCGTTTCTACTTTTCCTACGAGCAGTACTTC.

The chain has TRBV21-1 and TRBJ1-2. TRBV21-1 is recorded as a pseudogene. The CDR3 is 14 amino acids. DNA of the CDR3: TGTGCCAGCAGCAAAGGGACGGAATACTATGGCTACACCTTC. Protein sequence: CASSKGTEYYGYTF.

As DNA, the CDR3 is TGTGCCAGCAGCACCGGGACCGCTCAACCCGATACGCAGTATTTT. Amino acid sequence: CASSTGTAQPDTQYF. The chain has TRBV13 and TRBJ2-3; perhaps D is TRBD1 or TRBD2 (5 bases each). Germline CDR1 and CDR2: PRHDT and FYEKMQ (reference sequence). The germline V and J ends were trimmed by 5 bases and 6 bases, with 18 bases remaining between them. This CDR3 region has 15 residues.

V is TRBV9 and J is TRBJ2-3; 7 bases align to TRBD1. J gave up 0 bases and V 4 bases, and 8 bases lay outside the gene matches. This CDR3 is built from 16 residues. Germline V CDR1 and CDR2: SGDLS, YYNGEE. The CDR3 DNA reads as TGTGCCAGCAGCTCCTCCGGGACAGCTAGCACAGATACGCAGTATTTT. Encoded protein: CASSSSGTASTDTQYF.

The chain recombines TRBV29-1 with TRBJ1-2, with 8 positions matching TRBD1. V was clipped by 6 bases and J by 0 bases; unmatched bases: 6. There are 14 residues in the CDR3. CDR1 and CDR2 (germline): SQVTM, ANQGSEA. In DNA form, the CDR3 reads TGCAGCGTCCCGGGGACAGGATCTAACTATGGCTACACCTTC. It encodes CSVPGTGSNYGYTF.

The chain uses TRBV12-5 and TRBJ2-2; 8 bases map to TRBD2. Trimming cost V 0 bases and J 6 bases; bases outside gene matches: 3. The CDR3 covers 15 residues. CDR1 is LGHNT, CDR2 FRNRAP, per germline. The CDR3 DNA reads as TGTGCTAGTGGTTTGGTAGCGGGAGCGGCCGGGGAGCTGTTTTTT. This translates into CASGLVAGAAGELFF.

This clone has a count of ten or more. The chain is built from TRBV11-2 and TRBJ1-6; 8 bases align to TRBD1. The CDR3 loop spans 15 amino acids. V lost 7 bases, J lost 7 bases, and 9 bases stayed unmatched. Germline-derived CDR1 and CDR2 are SGHAT and FQNNGV. CDR3 in amino acids: CASNWQGAGNSPLHF. CDR3 DNA: TGTGCCAGCAACTGGCAGGGGGCTGGGAATTCACCCCTCCACTTT.

This chain links TRBV2 with TRBJ1-5; D uncertain. CDR1 and CDR2 from the germline V gene are SNHLY and FYNNEI. CDR3 length: 13 amino acids. Trimming took 2 bases from V and 5 from J, leaving 7 bases between them. Here the CDR3 reads CASSESRDQPQHF. The CDR3 DNA reads TGTGCCAGCAGTGAATCAAGGGATCAGCCCCAGCATTTT.

The chain combines TRBV5-1 with TRBJ1-3, with 9 bases fitting TRBD1. Trimming cost V 4 bases and J 4 bases; bases outside gene matches: 3. The length of the CDR3 is 14 residues. Germline CDR1 SGHRS, CDR2 YFSETQ. CDR3: CASSLGTGGNTIYF. CDR3 coding DNA: TGCGCCAGCAGCCTCGGGACAGGGGGAAACACCATATATTTT.

V and J are TRBV7-9 and TRBJ1-5; D is possibly TRBD1 (5 bases). Trimming took 5 bases from V and 7 from J, leaving 15 bases between them. There are 14 residues in the CDR3. Looked up from germline, CDR1 is SEHNR and CDR2 is FQNEAQ (reference sequence). CDR3 sequence: CASSPWDELQPQHF. CDR3 bases: TGTGCCAGCAGCCCGTGGGACGAGCTCCAGCCCCAGCATTTT.

V and J are TRBV6-5 and TRBJ2-7, with no clear D. Germline CDR1 is MNHEY and CDR2 is SVGAGI. This CDR3 is 13 amino acids long. V lost 8 bases and J lost 0, with 11 bases in between. CDR3 coding DNA: TGTGCCAGCGGACCGTCCCACTCCTACGAGCAGTACTTC. Translating it yields CASGPSHSYEQYF.

J is TRBJ2-7 and V is TRBV29-1; TRBD1 might be the D (6 bases). The CDR3 is made up of 12 amino acids. Germline CDR1 reads SQVTM; CDR2 reads ANQGSEA. The germline V and J ends were trimmed by 4 bases and 2 bases, with 9 bases remaining between them. This CDR3 is CSVVGTTYEQYF. The CDR3, as DNA: TGCAGCGTTGTTGGGACAACCTACGAGCAGTACTTC.

This clone showed up just once. The DNA of the CDR3 is TGTGCCAGCAGCTCCGACAGACTGATATCTGGAAACACCATATATTTT. Encoded protein: CASSSDRLISGNTIYF. The chain carries TRBV5-5 and TRBJ1-3, with TRBD1 as a possible D gene (5 bases). V lost 3 bases, J lost 1 base, and 14 bases lay in between. The V gene's germline CDR1 is SGHKS and CDR2 YYEKEE (reference sequence). The CDR3 spans 16 residues.

The genes are TRBV11-2 and TRBJ2-1; 8 bases fit TRBD2. Germline CDR1 reads SGHAT; CDR2 reads FQNNGV. This CDR3 contains 18 residues. V shed 4 bases, J shed 4 bases, and the junction held 15 bases outside the gene matches. Written as DNA, the CDR3 is TGTGCCAGCAGCTCCCGGGGGAGAGCGGGAGAGGGTTACAATGAGCAGTTCTTC. Its protein product is CASSSRGRAGEGYNEQFF.

J is TRBJ2-1 and V is TRBV7-9; possibly TRBD2 for D (5 bases). The germline gives CDR1 SEHNR, CDR2 FQNEAQ (reference sequence). This CDR3 comprises 15 residues. V lost 4 bases to trimming and J lost 3 bases, with 13 bases between them. The DNA of the CDR3 is TGTGCCAGCAGCTCCGGGGAGAGCGGCTACAATGAGCAGTTCTTC. This codes for CASSSGESGYNEQFF. The full variable domain, rest sourced from reference TRBV7-9 and TRBJ2-1, is DTGVSQNPRHKITKRGQNVTFRCDPISEHNRLYWYRQTLGQGPEFLTYFQNEAQLEKSRLLSDRFSAERPKGSFSTLEIQRTEQGDSAMYLCASSSGESGYNEQFFGPGTRLTVL.

The chain couples TRBV5-1 to TRBJ2-1; 7 nucleotides line up with TRBD2. The CDR3 is 17 amino acids. Germline V gene sequence: CDR1 SGHRS, CDR2 YFSETQ. Trimming removed 0 bases from V and 6 bases from J; junction bases left unmatched: 12. This CDR3 is CASSLAGTTRLVNEQFF. CDR3 DNA sequence: TGCGCCAGCAGCTTGGCCGGGACTACGAGGTTGGTCAATGAGCAGTTCTTC.

This rearrangement joins TRBV18 to TRBJ1-4; D is undetermined. Germline V gives CDR1 KGHSH, CDR2 LQKENI. V lost 6 bases, J lost 8 bases, and 13 bases lay in between. The CDR3 extends over 13 amino acids. CDR3 sequence: CASSPGRGEKLFF. DNA for the CDR3: TGTGCCAGCTCTCCGGGCCGGGGAGAAAAACTGTTTTTT.

The CDR3 is CSASLGAGYTF. The CDR3 coding sequence is TGCAGTGCTAGCTTAGGGGCTGGCTACACCTTC. J is TRBJ1-2 and V is TRBV20-1; TRBD1 is a possible D gene (5 bases). Trimming shortened V by 3 bases and J by 7 bases, and 9 bases separated the two germline ends. Germline V lookup: CDR1 DFQATT, CDR2 SNEGSKA (reference sequence). The CDR3 spans 11 residues.

The chain recombines TRBV7-2 with TRBJ2-7; possibly TRBD1 for D (7 bases). Trimming stripped 5 bases from V and 2 bases from J, with 16 bases between. Germline V lookup: CDR1 SGHTA, CDR2 FQGNSA. The CDR3 is 15 amino acids. CDR3 DNA sequence: TGTGCCAGCAGCCTTAGTCAGGGGGGTCCCTACGAGCAGTACTTC. Protein sequence: CASSLSQGGPYEQYF.

This clone has only one observation. The J gene is TRBJ1-6, the V gene TRBV7-3, with a weak D call TRBD1 (5 bases). The CDR3 is 15 amino acids. Germline CDR1 and CDR2: SGHTA and FQGTGA. The V and J ends lost 2 bases and 5 bases respectively, with 10 bases between them. In nucleotides, the CDR3 is TGTGCCAGCAGCTTACAGGGTCATAATAATTCACCCCTCCACTTT. This sequence encodes CASSLQGHNNSPLHF.

In this sample, this clone turned up once. The chain uses TRBV1 and TRBJ2-7; the D call TRBD2 from the table was never checked on the DNA. TRBV1 is a pseudogene segment. The CDR3 is made up of 18 amino acids. CDR3 in amino acids: CTSSQDRLAEKPSGEQYF. The CDR3 DNA reads TGCACCAGCAGCCAAGATCGGCTAGCGGAAAAGCCTTCTGGGGAGCAGTACTTC.